This passage covers 28 T cell receptor beta chains from one sample sequenced in a study of cytomegalovirus exposure and HLA in healthy donors. In the PCR, 60 Vbeta and 13 Jbeta primers were used. Sequencing was performed with immunoSEQ multiplex PCR; in TCRdb, only in-frame clones are kept and a portion is missing. The table shows just over 150,000 clones, with about 88% occurring only once. The specimen sequenced was PBMCs. The receptor set was obtained from a woman aged 18-29 years in good health and CMV-seronegative.

Written as DNA, the CDR3 is TGTGCTGGAACGGCCGCGGGAGATCAATACGAGCAGTACTTC. Residues: CAGTAAGDQYEQYF. This chain links TRBV30 with TRBJ2-5; 7 bases are shared with TRBD2. With the DNA end fitting TRBJ2-7 better, the J assignment may be wrong. Germline V CDR1 and CDR2: GTSNPN, SVGIG (reference sequence). The CDR3 length is 14 residues.

The chain couples TRBV7-9 to TRBJ1-5; TRBD1 might be the D (5 bases). Trimming removed 6 bases at V and 0 bases at J, with 9 bases between. The germline V gene encodes CDR1 SEHNR and CDR2 FQNEAQ (reference sequence). The CDR3 is 14 residues long. The CDR3, as DNA: TGTGCCAGCAGTTCTACAGGTAGCAATCAGCCCCAGCATTTT. This translates into CASSSTGSNQPQHF.

In DNA, the CDR3 is TGTGCCAGCAGTGTACAGGGAGTAACAGATACGCAGTATTTT. Protein: CASSVQGVTDTQYF. The gene calls are TRBV2 and TRBJ2-3; D is perhaps TRBD1 (6 bases). V was shortened by 4 bases and J by 3 bases, with 11 bases between the two germline ends. Germline V gene lookup returns CDR1 SNHLY and CDR2 FYNNEI. This CDR3 contains 14 residues.

The chain joins TRBV4-2 to TRBJ1-2, with D unresolved. V was pared by 6 bases and J by 7 bases, with 9 bases between. This CDR3 has 11 amino acids. In germline, CDR1 is LGHNA, CDR2 YNFKEQ. The CDR3 nucleotides are TGTGCCAGCAGAGAGGGCCCTGGCTACACCTTC. Protein sequence: CASREGPGYTF.

V usage is TRBV29-1 and J usage is TRBJ1-4, with D uncertain. In germline, CDR1 is SQVTM, CDR2 ANQGSEA. The CDR3 contains 17 residues. Trimming took off 1 base at V and 5 bases at J, with 20 bases between the two ends. The CDR3 nucleotides are TGCAGCGTTGAAGTTAGACTTGGCGGGATAGGAAATGAAAAACTGTTTTTT. Encoded protein: CSVEVRLGGIGNEKLFF.

J is TRBJ1-5 and V is TRBV7-9; a possible D gene is TRBD1 (5 bases). The CDR3 runs to 14 residues. Germline V CDR1 and CDR2: SEHNR, FQNEAQ (reference sequence). Trimming pared 8 bases from V and 5 bases from J, leaving 16 bases between. CDR3 residues: CASGQGGWDQPQHF. The CDR3 nucleotides read TGTGCCAGCGGGCAGGGAGGATGGGATCAGCCCCAGCATTTT.

The chain carries TRBV29-1 and TRBJ2-6, with a possible D match to TRBD1 (5 bases). The germline CDR1 and CDR2 sequences are SQVTM and ANQGSEA. V was pared by 4 bases and J by 2 bases, with 12 bases between. This CDR3 is built from 15 residues. Here the CDR3 DNA reads TGCAGCGTTGCGGACATGCGCGCTGGGGCCAACGTCCTGACTTTC. Its protein product is CSVADMRAGANVLTF.

This chain links TRBV5-1 with TRBJ1-3; TRBD1 aligns across 8 bases. The germline V gene has CDR1 SGHRS and CDR2 YFSETQ. V shed 4 bases and J 0 bases; nucleotides not matched to a gene: 6. The CDR3 runs 16 residues. The CDR3 DNA sequence: TGCGCCAGCAGCCAACGACAGGGGCTCTCTGGAAACACCATATATTTT. It codes for CASSQRQGLSGNTIYF.

CDR3 DNA sequence: TGTGCCAGTAGTATGGGGACTAGAGGCGTCGGCGAGCAGTACTTC. Translated, it gives CASSMGTRGVGEQYF. The chain has TRBV19 and TRBJ2-7; 8 bases match TRBD2. Unmatched junction bases numbered 10, after V lost 3 bases and J lost 6 bases. Germline lookup yields CDR1 LNHDA and CDR2 SQIVND (reference sequence). The CDR3 covers 15 residues.

The chain links TRBV28 to TRBJ2-7; D is undetermined. Germline V gene lookup returns CDR1 MDHEN and CDR2 SYDVKM. The CDR3 is 13 residues long. Trimming stripped 5 bases from V and 11 bases from J, with 19 bases between. The CDR3 DNA reads as TGTGCCAGCAGTGTCGATCTTTACGAGAGGAAGTACTTC. Residues: CASSVDLYERKYF. Full variable domain (missing parts from reference TRBV28 and TRBJ2-7): DVKVTQSSRYLVKRTGEKVFLECVQDMDHENMFWYRQDPGLGLRLIYFSYDVKMKEKGDIPEGYSVSREKKERFSLILESASTNQTSMYLCASSVDLYERKYFGPGTRLTVT.

The chain is built from TRBV10-3 and TRBJ2-3, with 7 bases identical to TRBD1. Per germline, CDR1 ENHRY and CDR2 SYGVKD. V trimming: 4 bases; J trimming: 3 bases; junction bases outside the gene matches: 7. The CDR3 loop spans 15 amino acids. The CDR3 bases are TGTGCCATCAGTGGGGACAGACGATGGACAGATACGCAGTATTTT. Amino acid sequence: CAISGDRRWTDTQYF.

The rearrangement uses TRBV28 and TRBJ1-2, with no clear D. The V end lost 5 bases, the J end lost 3 bases, and 7 bases lay between the germline ends. Germline V gene data show CDR1 as MDHEN and CDR2 as SYDVKM. This CDR3 comprises 12 residues. Here the CDR3 DNA reads TGTGCCAGCAGTGTGTCAGACTATGGCTACACCTTC. It specifies CASSVSDYGYTF.

V is TRBV5-4 and J is TRBJ2-1, with D perhaps matching TRBD1 (6 bases). The CDR3 has 14 amino acids. Germline V gene data show CDR1 as SGHNT and CDR2 as YYREEE (reference sequence). With 5 bases removed from V and 5 bases from J, the gap between germline ends came to 14 bases. The CDR3, as DNA: TGTGCCAGCAGAAGGGCGGCAGGGGACAATGAGCAGTTCTTC. This sequence encodes CASRRAAGDNEQFF.

The CDR3 spells CASSQPLAGEAFF. The CDR3 DNA reads TGCGCCAGCAGCCAACCCCTTGCGGGGGAAGCTTTCTTT. The chain joins TRBV4-1 to TRBJ1-1; the D is unclear. The CDR3 is 13 residues long. Germline values: CDR1 MGHRA, CDR2 YSYEKL. V was shortened by 2 bases and J by 8 bases, with 12 bases between the two germline ends.

In nucleotides, the CDR3 is TGTGCCAGAAGTCTTTATCAGGGGAACACTGAAGCTTTCTTT. It yields the protein CARSLYQGNTEAFF. This sequence joins TRBV5-3 and TRBJ1-1, with D maybe TRBD1 (5 bases). TRBV5-3 carries the ORF label, with uncertain function. The V end lost 5 bases, the J end lost 1 base, and 12 bases lay between the germline ends. The CDR3 loop spans 14 amino acids.

This chain's CDR3 is CASSTPGSSYEQYF. CDR3 bases: TGTGCCAGCAGTACCCCTGGTAGTTCCTACGAGCAGTACTTC. The chain is built from TRBV28 and TRBJ2-7, with D unresolved. Per germline, CDR1 MDHEN and CDR2 SYDVKM. This CDR3 region has 14 residues. The germline V and J ends were trimmed by 5 bases and 1 base, with 12 bases remaining between them.

The V gene is TRBV2, the J gene TRBJ2-5; D is possibly TRBD1 (6 bases). This CDR3 comprises 15 residues. Germline lookup yields CDR1 SNHLY and CDR2 FYNNEI. Trimming removed 1 base at V and 4 bases at J, with 13 bases between. CDR3 in DNA: TGTGCCAGCAGTGAAGTACAGGGTAGACCAGAGACCCAGTACTTC. It translates to CASSEVQGRPETQYF.

The genes are TRBV5-8 and TRBJ2-7; TRBD1 aligns across 7 bases. The ends lost 5 bases at V and 0 bases at J; junction bases unmatched: 8. This CDR3 is 15 amino acids long. The germline CDR1 and CDR2 sequences are SGHTS and YDEGEE. CDR3 sequence (DNA): TGTGCCAGCAGTCCTAGGGGGCTGAGCTCCTACGAGCAGTACTTC. The encoded protein is CASSPRGLSSYEQYF.

The chain is built from TRBV10-3 and TRBJ1-2; D uncertain. The length of the CDR3 is 13 residues. The germline CDR1 and CDR2 sequences are ENHRY and SYGVKD. V lost 0 bases and J 8 bases, leaving 10 bases between the germline ends. CDR3 loop: CAISESKWEGYTF. The CDR3, as DNA: TGTGCCATCAGTGAGTCGAAATGGGAGGGCTACACCTTC.

The V call is TRBV5-6, the J call TRBJ1-1; D possibly corresponds to TRBD1 (6 bases). From germline, CDR1 is SGHDT and CDR2 YYEEEE. Deletions cut 2 bases from V and 4 bases from J, with 9 bases between. The CDR3 spans 13 residues. CDR3 in amino acids: CASSFRGGTEAFF. The CDR3 DNA follows: TGTGCCAGCAGCTTTAGGGGGGGCACTGAAGCTTTCTTT.

The chain couples TRBV7-8 to TRBJ2-7, with 8 nucleotides matching TRBD1. CDR3 length equals 20 residues. V gave up 5 bases and J gave up 9 bases; unmatched junction bases: 30. Per germline, CDR1 SGHVS and CDR2 FQNEAQ. The CDR3 region has the DNA TGTGCCAGCAGCACCGCTGCCCCCGGCACAGGGGGAACTCCCAGCAAGGGGCAGTACTTC. This encodes CASSTAAPGTGGTPSKGQYF.

The genes are TRBV6-5 and TRBJ1-1; 9 bases align to TRBD1. Germline-derived CDR1 and CDR2 are MNHEY and SVGAGI. The CDR3 sequence is 15 residues long. The V gene end was trimmed by 4 bases and the J gene end by 5 bases; junction bases not matched to a gene: 8. The CDR3 nucleotides are TGTGCCAGCAGTTCGACAGGGGGTAGCCGGACTGAAGCTTTCTTT. Translating gives CASSSTGGSRTEAFF.

CDR3 sequence (DNA): TGTGCCAGCCGTCCGGGAGGGAACACAGATACGCAGTATTTT. It yields the protein CASRPGGNTDTQYF. The genes are TRBV9 and TRBJ2-3; 8 bases map to TRBD2. CDR3 length equals 14 residues. Per the germline V gene, CDR1 is SGDLS and CDR2 is YYNGEE. V was pared by 7 bases and J by 2 bases, with 6 bases of the junction left unmatched.

V and J are TRBV5-1 and TRBJ2-2; TRBD1 might be the D (6 bases). Germline V gene data show CDR1 as SGHRS and CDR2 as YFSETQ. The V gene lost 4 bases and the J gene lost 4 bases, with 20 bases spanning the gap. The CDR3 sequence is 17 residues long. In nucleotides, the CDR3 is TGCGCCAGCAGCCCCAGGGGTTCGTATTTACTCACCGGGGAGCTGTTTTTT. Translating gives CASSPRGSYLLTGELFF.

In this sample, this clone turned up once. The gene calls are TRBV2 and TRBJ2-1; D possibly corresponds to TRBD2 (5 bases). V lost 6 bases and J 8 bases, leaving 14 bases between the germline ends. Germline CDR1 and CDR2: SNHLY and FYNNEI. The CDR3 length is 13 residues. CDR3 sequence (DNA): TGTGCCAGCAGACTAGACATTGGCGATGAGCAGTTCTTC. Translating gives CASRLDIGDEQFF.

DNA for the CDR3: TGTGCCACCACTGCCCAGGGGCATGGGGCTTTCTTT. This sequence encodes CATTAQGHGAFF. The V call is TRBV10-3, the J call TRBJ1-1, with TRBD1 as a possible D gene (6 bases). Germline V gene lookup returns CDR1 ENHRY and CDR2 SYGVKD. The V and J ends lost 10 bases and 11 bases respectively, with 20 bases between them. This CDR3 region has 12 residues.

In this sample, this clone turned up once. The genes are TRBV11-2 and TRBJ1-2; 7 bases map to TRBD1. The V gene end was trimmed by 3 bases and the J gene end by 7 bases; junction bases not matched to a gene: 11. Germline V lookup: CDR1 SGHAT, CDR2 FQNNGV. The CDR3 contains 15 residues. CDR3 amino acids: CASSLTGTAGGGYTF. For the CDR3, the DNA is TGTGCCAGCAGCTTGACCGGGACAGCGGGAGGTGGCTACACCTTC. The variable domain in full, with the rest retrieved from reference TRBV11-2 and TRBJ1-2, is EAGVAQSPRYKIIEKRQSVAFWCNPISGHATLYWYQQILGQGPKLLIQFQNNGVVDDSQLPKDRFSAERLKGVDSTLKIQPAKLEDSAVYLCASSLTGTAGGGYTFGSGTRLTVV.

The chain couples TRBV14 to TRBJ2-2; D ambiguous. CDR1 is SGHDN, CDR2 FVKESK, per germline. The CDR3 is 14 residues long. V lost 5 bases, J lost 1 base, and 8 bases lay in between. This CDR3 reads CASSSGLNTGELFF. The CDR3 region has the DNA TGTGCCAGCAGCTCGGGTCTGAACACCGGGGAGCTGTTTTTT.